This TCR beta chain was observed in a study of identical twins. General study points: Beta out-of-frame sequences displayed a weaker excess of sharing between twins. Cord blood beta clonotypes that were abundant carried fewer insertions, and memory repertoires showed no such trend. Among out-of-frame alpha sequences shared by twins, low generation probability occurred in excess.

Germline lookup yields CDR1 SGHRS and CDR2 YFSETQ. The V and J ends lost 6 bases and 9 bases respectively, with 16 bases between them. CDR3 length equals 12 residues. A universal primer site was created by template switching, with the cDNA bearing unique molecular identifiers. TCRdb redid the calling of the 5' RACE reads with MiXCR, one entry per CDR3 protein. This table holds hundreds of thousands of distinct CDR3 sequences, 10% to 15% found once. In regard to this clonotype: What it binds is not known.

These data are also associated with another study on yellow fever vaccine responses in identical twins.

Sequenced: PBMCs. This sequence joins TRBV5-1 and TRBJ2-7; D is uncertain. The receptor was isolated from a young woman in good health. CDR3 in amino acids: CASTDSRSGQYF. CDR3 nucleotide sequence: TGCGCCAGCACCGATTCTAGATCAGGGCAGTACTTC.